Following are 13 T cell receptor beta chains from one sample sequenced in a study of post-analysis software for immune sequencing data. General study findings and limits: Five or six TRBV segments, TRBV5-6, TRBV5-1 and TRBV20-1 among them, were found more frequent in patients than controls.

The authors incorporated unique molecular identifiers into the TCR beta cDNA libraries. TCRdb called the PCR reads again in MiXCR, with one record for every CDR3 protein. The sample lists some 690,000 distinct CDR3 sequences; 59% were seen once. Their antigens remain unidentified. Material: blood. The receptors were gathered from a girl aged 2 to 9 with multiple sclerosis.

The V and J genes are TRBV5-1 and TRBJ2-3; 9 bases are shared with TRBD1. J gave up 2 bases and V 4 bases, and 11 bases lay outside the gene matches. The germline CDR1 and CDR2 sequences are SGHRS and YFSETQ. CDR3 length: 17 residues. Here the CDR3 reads CASSRQGEWLVTDTQYF. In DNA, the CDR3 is TGCGCCAGCAGCAGACAGGGGGAATGGCTCGTCACAGATACGCAGTATTTT. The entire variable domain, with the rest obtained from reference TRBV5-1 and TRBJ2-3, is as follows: KAGVTQTPRYLIKTRGQQVTLSCSPISGHRSVSWYQQTPGQGLQFLFEYFSETQRNKGNFPGRFSGRQFSNSRSEMNVSTLELGDSALYLCASSRQGEWLVTDTQYFGPGTRLTVL.

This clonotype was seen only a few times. For the CDR3, the DNA is TGCAGCGTTGAGGGGCAGGGAGGCGCAGATACGCAGTATTTT. It encodes CSVEGQGGADTQYF. The rearrangement uses TRBV29-1 and TRBJ2-3, with D maybe TRBD2 (6 bases). The germline CDR1 and CDR2 sequences are SQVTM and ANQGSEA. This CDR3 comprises 14 residues. The V end lost 3 bases, the J end lost 4 bases, and 14 bases lay between the germline ends.

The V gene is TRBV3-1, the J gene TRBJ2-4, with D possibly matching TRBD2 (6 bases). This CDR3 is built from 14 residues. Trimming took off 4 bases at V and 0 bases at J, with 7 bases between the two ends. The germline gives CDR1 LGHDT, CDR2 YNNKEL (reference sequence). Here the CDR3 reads CASSRDLAKNIQYF. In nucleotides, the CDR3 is TGTGCCAGCAGCCGGGACTTAGCCAAAAACATTCAGTACTTC.

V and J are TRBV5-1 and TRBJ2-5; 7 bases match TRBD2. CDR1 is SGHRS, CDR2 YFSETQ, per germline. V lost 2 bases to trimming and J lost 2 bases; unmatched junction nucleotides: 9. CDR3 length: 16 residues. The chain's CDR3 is CASSFSLAETQETQYF. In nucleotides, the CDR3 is TGCGCCAGCAGCTTCTCGCTAGCGGAAACTCAAGAGACCCAGTACTTC.

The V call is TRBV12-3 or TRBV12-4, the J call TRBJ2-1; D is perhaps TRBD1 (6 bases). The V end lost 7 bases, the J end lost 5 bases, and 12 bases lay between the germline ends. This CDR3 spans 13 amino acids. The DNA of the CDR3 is TGTGCCAGCACCCCGGACAGTGACAATGAGCAGTTCTTC. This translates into CASTPDSDNEQFF.

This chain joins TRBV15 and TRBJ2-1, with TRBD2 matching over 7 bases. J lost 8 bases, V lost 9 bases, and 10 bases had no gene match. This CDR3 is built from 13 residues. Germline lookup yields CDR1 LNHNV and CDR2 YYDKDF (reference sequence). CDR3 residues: CATRSTSWDEQFF. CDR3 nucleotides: TGTGCCACGCGATCGACTAGCTGGGATGAGCAGTTCTTC.

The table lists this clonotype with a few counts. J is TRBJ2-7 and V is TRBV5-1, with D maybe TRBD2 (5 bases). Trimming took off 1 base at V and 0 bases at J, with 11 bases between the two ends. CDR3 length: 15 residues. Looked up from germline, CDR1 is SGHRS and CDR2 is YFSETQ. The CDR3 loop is CASSLWRASSYEQYF. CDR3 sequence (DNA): TGCGCCAGCAGCTTGTGGCGGGCAAGCTCCTACGAGCAGTACTTC.

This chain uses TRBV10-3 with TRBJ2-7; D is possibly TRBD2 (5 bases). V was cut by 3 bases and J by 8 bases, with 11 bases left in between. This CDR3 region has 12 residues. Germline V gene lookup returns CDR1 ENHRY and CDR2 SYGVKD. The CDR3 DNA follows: TGTGCCATCAGTGAAGAGGGAATGAAGCAGTACTTC. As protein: CAISEEGMKQYF.

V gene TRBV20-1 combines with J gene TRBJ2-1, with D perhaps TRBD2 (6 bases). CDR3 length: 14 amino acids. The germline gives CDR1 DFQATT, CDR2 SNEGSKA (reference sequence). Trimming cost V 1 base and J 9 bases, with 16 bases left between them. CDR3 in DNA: TGCAGTGCTAGAGTTATAACTAGCAAAGCTGAGCAGTTCTTC. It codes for CSARVITSKAEQFF.

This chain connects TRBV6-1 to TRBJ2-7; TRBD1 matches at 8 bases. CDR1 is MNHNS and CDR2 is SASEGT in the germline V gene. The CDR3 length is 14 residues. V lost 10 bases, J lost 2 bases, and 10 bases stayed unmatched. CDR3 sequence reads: CATPLSRGPYEQYF. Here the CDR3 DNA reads TGTGCCACCCCCTTGAGCAGGGGGCCCTACGAGCAGTACTTC.

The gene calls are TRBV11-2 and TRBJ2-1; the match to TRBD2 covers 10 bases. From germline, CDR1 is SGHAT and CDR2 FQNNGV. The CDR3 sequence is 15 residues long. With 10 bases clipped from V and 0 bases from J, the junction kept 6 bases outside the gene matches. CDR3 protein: CATGAGGRSYNEQFF. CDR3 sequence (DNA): TGTGCCACCGGAGCGGGGGGGCGCTCCTACAATGAGCAGTTCTTC.

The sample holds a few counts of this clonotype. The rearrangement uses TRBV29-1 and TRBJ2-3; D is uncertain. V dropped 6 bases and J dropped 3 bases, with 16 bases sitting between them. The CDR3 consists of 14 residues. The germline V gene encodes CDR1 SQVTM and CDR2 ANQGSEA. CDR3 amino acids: CSVGAELLTDTQYF. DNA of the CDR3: TGCAGCGTGGGCGCGGAGCTCTTAACAGATACGCAGTATTTT.

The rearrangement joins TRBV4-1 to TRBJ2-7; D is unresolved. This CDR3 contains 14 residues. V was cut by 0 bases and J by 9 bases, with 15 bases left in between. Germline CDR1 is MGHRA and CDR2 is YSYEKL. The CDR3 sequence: CASSQDNNPAGQYF. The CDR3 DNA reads TGCGCCAGCAGCCAAGATAACAACCCAGCAGGGCAGTACTTC.